The rows below give T cell receptor beta chains drawn from one sample of a study of shared clonotypes between healthy human individuals. The protocol was immunoSEQ multiplex PCR, while the TCRdb copy is restricted to in-frame clones and leaves out a portion. Of around 2,000,000 clones listed, over 85% were seen once; the top ten hold 0.13%. The material sequenced was naive CD4+ T cells sorted from blood. The receptors derive from a man aged 18-30 years in good health. CDR3s leave out the opening cysteine and the closing phenylalanine or tryptophan. The order of the fields is J gene, CDR3 length, V gene, CDR3 protein.

TRBJ1-3	15	TRBV28	ASSFSHRPSGGNTIY
TRBJ2-2	12	TRBV11-3	ASSSRENTGELF
TRBJ2-3	9	TRBV9	ASDAGDTQY
TRBJ1-2	12	TRBV6-5	ASSYSSGGGGYT
TRBJ2-1	14	TRBV2	ASNLLLAGGINEQF
TRBJ2-7	11	TRBV4-3	ASSAWRSSEQY
TRBJ2-3	16	TRBV15	ATSGTGTSGSTLDTQY
TRBJ2-7	10	TRBV2	ASREQGYEQY
TRBJ2-5	14	TRBV5-1	ASSTGARGGQETQY
TRBJ1-1	11	TRBV6-1	ASSLTVNTEAF
TRBJ1-4	13	TRBV7-9	ASSSRDRDNEKLF
TRBJ2-1	14	TRBV11-2	ASSLGGLAGVGEQF
TRBJ2-7	12	TRBV6-1	ASSGTGIGYEQY
TRBJ2-1	13	TRBV4-1	ASSQGPTEYNEQF
TRBJ2-1	11	TRBV7-9	ASSEAGAHEQF
TRBJ1-5	11	TRBV30	ACRGPGNQPQH
TRBJ2-7	13	TRBV5-1	ASSLPGVSSYEQY
TRBJ2-7	12	TRBV11-3	ASSREGGSYEQY
TRBJ1-1	13	TRBV29-1	SVEVGRQVKTEAF
TRBJ1-5	12	TRBV19	ASIERVGNQPQH
TRBJ2-7	10	TRBV28	ASKQGFHEQY
TRBJ2-7	15	TRBV4-1	ASSQEGGSSAAYEQY
TRBJ2-5	15	TRBV4-2	ASSHAFGSGEKETQY
TRBJ1-3	12	TRBV28	ASTTGIGLNTIY
TRBJ1-1	12	TRBV7-9	ASSVTGERTEAF
TRBJ1-3	16	TRBV4-1	ASSPGTGSGLPGNTIY
TRBJ1-1	11	TRBV6-5	ASSYAGPTEAF
TRBJ2-1	11	TRBV30	AWSLLPGQGTF
TRBJ1-2	11	TRBV18	ASSPDRGREGT
TRBJ2-7	14	TRBV9	ASSFSGQGVSDEQY
TRBJ1-2	12	TRBV6-5	ASSKDRGRDGYT
TRBJ2-3	11	TRBV5-4	ASSLAKGDTQY
TRBJ2-1	9	TRBV18	ASPRENEQF
TRBJ2-7	16	TRBV5-6	ASSPPGGLASGEDEQY
TRBJ2-2	13	TRBV10-3	AISRTGTNTGELF
TRBJ1-1	13	TRBV5-4	ASRSLGTAWGEAF
TRBJ2-5	11	TRBV30	AWSAVRQETQY
TRBJ1-1	12	TRBV25-1	ASSKGSGNTEAF
TRBJ2-2	12	TRBV19	ATPQGRNTGELF
TRBJ2-2	13	TRBV6-5	ASSRTLLNTGELF
TRBJ1-5	12	TRBV28	ASSLGIGHQPQH
TRBJ1-5	13	TRBV2	ASSEDGSGNQPQH
TRBJ2-3	12	TRBV7-3	ASSLGTGTDTQY
TRBJ2-7	14	TRBV18	ASSPPYAGQGFEQY
TRBJ1-4	12	TRBV6-1	ASSRSGPNEKLF
TRBJ2-6	13	TRBV19	ASSIQGTGANVLT
TRBJ1-5	13	TRBV28	ASSFSYRGNQPQH
TRBJ1-4	12	TRBV2	ATKQRPINEKLF